The rows below give T cell receptor beta chains drawn from one sample of a study of cytomegalovirus exposure and HLA in healthy donors. Profiling relied on immunoSEQ multiplex PCR, and the TCRdb table lists in-frame clones only, not all of them. The repertoire holds 95,000 to 100,000 clones, with roughly 70% as singletons. The sequenced sample was PBMCs. The receptors here all came from a male donor in good health and CMV-seronegative. Each CDR3 is given with its conserved first and last residue. The D gene is left open where the match is weak. Clone sizes are given selectively: once, few, many, or a class where the clone is expanded.

>TRBV27|NA|TRBJ2-7|TRBD1
TGTGCCAGCAGTTTAGGGACAGGGTTCTACGAGCAGTACTTC
CASSLGTGFYEQYF
>TRBV5-6|NA|TRBJ2-7|NA
TGTGCCAGCAGCTTGGGAGTGTACGAGCAGTACTTC
CASSLGVYEQYF
>TRBV7-2|NA|TRBJ2-1|TRBD2
TGTGCCAGCAGCTTAGGCACTAGCGGGAGTGAGCAGTTCTTC
CASSLGTSGSEQFF
>TRBV27|NA|TRBJ2-3|TRBD2
TGTGCCAGCAGTTTTCAGGGCGGGAGGGCCGCAGGTACGCAGTATTTT
CASSFQGGRAAGTQYF
>TRBV9|NA|TRBJ2-2|NA
TGTGCCAGCAGCGTAGCCAGCGCGAACACCGGGGAGCTGTTTTTT
CASSVASANTGELFF
>TRBV9|once|TRBJ2-2|NA
TGTGCCAGCAGCGTGCGGCCCTTTGAGAACACCGGGGAGCTGTTTTTT
CASSVRPFENTGELFF
>TRBV28|NA|TRBJ1-1|NA
TGTGCCAGCAGTTTGTTCGGTACTGAAGCTTTCTTT
CASSLFGTEAFF
>TRBV19|NA|TRBJ2-1|NA
TGTGCCAGTAGTAGCCGGGGCGGGGTTCAGGGCAATGAGCAGTTCTTC
CASSSRGGVQGNEQFF
>TRBV2|NA|TRBJ1-5|NA
TGTGCCAGCAGTCAGCAGGGATGGAGCAATCAGCCCCAGCATTTT
CASSQQGWSNQPQHF
>TRBV7-9|NA|TRBJ1-5|NA
TGTGCCAGCAGCTCGGACAATAGCAATCAGCCCCAGCATTTT
CASSSDNSNQPQHF
>TRBV6-5|few|TRBJ2-7|TRBD1
TGTGCCAGCAGGTCGACAGGGGTCGGGCACGAGCAGTACTTC
CASRSTGVGHEQYF
>TRBV6-4|NA|TRBJ2-5|TRBD2
TGTGCCAGCAGTGACTCGCCCAGGACTAGCGGGAGATGGAGGAAGGTTGGGAAGAAGACCCAGTACTTC
CASSDSPRTSGRWRKVGKKTQYF
>TRBV7-8|NA|TRBJ1-5|TRBD1
TGTGCCAGCAGCTTAGAAGCCAGGGGGGGCAATCAGCCCCAGCATTTT
CASSLEARGGNQPQHF
>TRBV28|once|TRBJ1-4|NA
TGTGCCAGCGGGCAGGGCGATGAAAAACTGTTTTTT
CASGQGDEKLFF
>TRBV4-2|few|TRBJ1-2|NA
TGTGCCAGCAGCCAAGATCCCGGGAGAGGAGTCTATGGCTACACCTTC
CASSQDPGRGVYGYTF
>TRBV7-6|NA|TRBJ2-1|TRBD2
TGTGCCAGCAGCTTAGAAGCTAGCGGGTACCCCTCCTACAATGAGCAGTTCTTC
CASSLEASGYPSYNEQFF
>TRBV5-4|NA|TRBJ2-2|NA
TGTGCCAGCAGCTTGGACGGTACCGGGGAGCTGTTTTTT
CASSLDGTGELFF
>TRBV19|NA|TRBJ2-3|TRBD2
TGTGCCAGTAGCCTTACCGGGACTATAAGCACAGATACGCAGTATTTT
CASSLTGTISTDTQYF
>TRBV6-5|NA|TRBJ1-2|TRBD1
TGTGCCAGCAGTTACTCAGGACAGGGGAACTATGGCTACACCTTC
CASSYSGQGNYGYTF
>TRBV28|NA|TRBJ2-5|NA
TGTGCCAGCAGTCCCCTCCGCAGGGGAGAGACCCAGTACTTC
CASSPLRRGETQYF
>TRBV27|NA|TRBJ2-1|TRBD1
TGTGCCAGCAGTTTTAGGGACAGATATGAGCAGTTCTTC
CASSFRDRYEQFF
>TRBV15|NA|TRBJ2-1|TRBD2
TGTGCCACCAGCAGAGGGACTAGCGGGAGTTTGGATGAGCAGTTCTTC
CATSRGTSGSLDEQFF
>TRBV27|NA|TRBJ2-3|NA
TGTGCCAGCAGCCGCGTCCCCATAAACACAGATACGCAGTATTTT
CASSRVPINTDTQYF
>TRBV5-6|NA|TRBJ1-1|NA
TGTGCCAGCAGCTGGACAGTTAACACTGAAGCTTTCTTT
CASSWTVNTEAFF
>TRBV7-9|NA|TRBJ2-7|NA
TGTGCCAGCAGCTTAGTACAGGCAGAGCAGTACTTC
CASSLVQAEQYF
>TRBV7-2|once|TRBJ2-2|TRBD1
TGTGCCAGCACCCAGCTCGACAGGGTGGACACCGGGGAGCTGTTTTTT
CASTQLDRVDTGELFF
>TRBV5-4|NA|TRBJ2-5|TRBD2
TGTGCCAGCAGCTTCTCGGAGGGACTAGCGGGTGGAGAGACCCAGTACTTC
CASSFSEGLAGGETQYF
>TRBV2|NA|TRBJ1-4|TRBD1
TGTGCCAGCAACCAAAGGACAGGGAGTAATGAAAAACTGTTTTTT
CASNQRTGSNEKLFF
>TRBV27|NA|TRBJ2-7|NA
TGTGCCAGCAGTTTATCGGCCCACTACGAGCAGTACTTC
CASSLSAHYEQYF
>TRBV30|few|TRBJ2-3|NA
TGTGCCTGGAGTGTAAGGGGCCTGGGCACAGATACGCAGTATTTT
CAWSVRGLGTDTQYF
>TRBV27|NA|TRBJ2-7|TRBD1
TGTGCCAGCAGTCACGGGACAGGGCAGTACGAGCAGTACTTC
CASSHGTGQYEQYF
>TRBV7-6|NA|TRBJ2-3|TRBD2
TGTGCCAGCAGCTTACAGGGCGGGAGTCGCAATACGCAGTATTTT
CASSLQGGSRNTQYF